A single sample gave rise to the 2 T cell receptor beta chains below, sequenced in a study of T cells in Graves' hyperthyroidism and ophthalmopathy. RNA transcripts yielded amplified TCR beta CDR3 regions. Carried out on the TCR CDR3, a first-round RT-PCR used the HTBI primer set. One entry per CDR3 protein results from TCRdb running MiXCR on the multiplex PCR reads. The data contain about 600,000 distinct CDR3 sequences, approximately 15% of them seen just once; the ten biggest clones take up around 7%. Source material: blood. The receptors come from a woman aged 18-29 years with Graves' ophthalmopathy.

In this sample, this clonotype turned up many times. The V and J genes are TRBV7-3 and TRBJ1-1; D is undetermined. Germline CDR1 is SGHTA and CDR2 is FQGTGA. The CDR3 spans 14 residues. V was pared by 0 bases and J by 3 bases, with 8 bases between. The chain's CDR3 is CASSLTSGDTEAFF. As DNA, the CDR3 is TGTGCCAGCAGCTTAACTAGCGGAGACACTGAAGCTTTCTTT. The full variable domain, in which reference TRBV7-3 and TRBJ1-1 provide the parts outside the CDR3, is GAGVSQTPSNKVTEKGKYVELRCDPISGHTALYWYRQSLGQGPEFLIYFQGTGAADDSGLPNDRFFAVRPEGSVSTLKIQRTERGDSAVYLCASSLTSGDTEAFFGQGTRLTVV.

This clonotype was observed many times. The CDR3 protein is CASSFPTGGASPTYEQYF. The CDR3 nucleotides read TGTGCCAGCAGTTTCCCGACAGGGGGCGCTTCGCCGACCTACGAGCAGTACTTC. The chain carries TRBV28 and TRBJ2-7, with TRBD1 identical over 10 bases. Germline CDR1 and CDR2: MDHEN and SYDVKM. With 3 bases clipped from V and 2 bases from J, the junction kept 13 bases outside the gene matches. The CDR3 contains 18 residues.